A single sample gave rise to the 28 T cell receptor beta chains below, sequenced in a study of blood T cells in healthy people across ages. Then a second PCR, running roughly 7 to 11 cycles, was carried out with a sample-barcoded 5' primer and a J-beta primer mix. TCRdb recomputed calls from the 5' RACE reads with MiXCR, one row per CDR3 protein. The sample gives 550,000 to 650,000 distinct CDR3 sequences, approximately 30% of which show up once; about 15% is in the top ten. Sequencing was performed on blood. These receptors originate from a woman older than 75 in good health.

This clonotype appeared a few times. J is TRBJ1-1 and V is TRBV5-6; D ambiguous. Trimming cost V 3 bases and J 7 bases, with 13 bases left between them. This CDR3 region has 13 residues. Germline CDR1 reads SGHDT; CDR2 reads YYEEEE. DNA of the CDR3: TGTGCCAGCAGCTGGGAGTTTTTGGGTGAAGCTTTCTTT. It encodes CASSWEFLGEAFF.

The V gene is TRBV29-1, the J gene TRBJ2-7; TRBD2 agrees at 14 bases. The V gene end was trimmed by 7 bases and the J gene end by 6 bases; junction bases not matched to a gene: 8. Germline V gene lookup returns CDR1 SQVTM and CDR2 ANQGSEA. The CDR3 totals 14 residues. CDR3 nucleotides: TGCAGCGCCGTACCCGGACTAGCGGGAGGCGAGCAGTACTTC. This encodes CSAVPGLAGGEQYF.

This clonotype was seen many times. One junction end disagrees with the germline gene, perhaps due to a read error. The CDR3 DNA sequence: TGTGCCAGCAGCCCAGACAGGGTAAACTATGGCTACACCTTC. Residues: CASSPDRVNYGYTF. V usage is TRBV5-1 and J usage is TRBJ1-2; 7 nucleotides align to TRBD1. Germline assignment: CDR1 SGHRS and CDR2 YFSETQ. The CDR3 covers 14 residues.

V and J are TRBV29-1 and TRBJ2-2; D remains unclear. Trimming cost V 4 bases and J 0 bases, with 3 bases left between them. CDR3 length: 12 residues. Germline CDR1 is SQVTM and CDR2 is ANQGSEA. The CDR3 spells CSVGANTGELFF. In DNA, the CDR3 is TGCAGCGTTGGCGCGAACACCGGGGAGCTGTTTTTT.

This clonotype was found a few times. The V gene is TRBV5-6, the J gene TRBJ2-7, with a possible D match to TRBD2 (5 bases). The CDR3 is 15 amino acids. The V gene lost 4 bases and the J gene lost 1 base, with 15 bases spanning the gap. CDR1 is SGHDT, CDR2 YYEEEE, per germline. CDR3 loop: CASSPIGMGSYEQYF. CDR3 DNA sequence: TGTGCCAGCAGCCCGATCGGGATGGGTTCCTACGAGCAGTACTTC.

With respect to this clonotype: Since a much larger clone is just one base distant, this may be a read error. DNA of the CDR3: TGCAGCGGTGGGGACAGGTCCCGCGAGCAGTTCTTC. It specifies CSGGDRSREQFF. The J gene is TRBJ2-1, the V gene TRBV29-1; 8 bases are a match to TRBD1. With 7 bases clipped from V and 10 bases from J, the junction kept 9 bases outside the gene matches. The CDR3 loop spans 12 amino acids. The germline V gene encodes CDR1 SQVTM and CDR2 ANQGSEA.

This clonotype was found many times. V usage is TRBV6-1 and J usage is TRBJ2-1; tentative D call: TRBD2 (5 bases). V lost 5 bases and J lost 9, with 11 bases in between. The CDR3 covers 12 residues. Per germline, CDR1 MNHNS and CDR2 SASEGT. The CDR3 bases are TGTGCCAGCAGTCCCGGACTCCGTGAGCAGTTCTTC. The encoded protein is CASSPGLREQFF.

This clonotype was seen many times. The chain employs TRBV5-1 and TRBJ2-1; tentatively, D is TRBD1 (7 bases). The V gene's germline CDR1 is SGHRS and CDR2 YFSETQ. V lost 4 bases and J 4 bases, leaving 18 bases between the germline ends. The CDR3 sequence is 16 residues long. The CDR3 region has the DNA TGCGCCAGCAGCATCCGGACAGGACTACCTTACAATGAGCAGTTCTTC. Amino acids: CASSIRTGLPYNEQFF.

The sample holds many counts of this clonotype. This chain connects TRBV27 to TRBJ2-1; 7 bases fit TRBD2. The V and J ends lost 7 bases and 2 bases, in that order; junction bases with no gene match: 2. The CDR3 has 13 amino acids. CDR1 and CDR2 (germline): MNHEY, SMNVEV (reference sequence). The CDR3 bases are TGTGCCAGCAAGAGCGGGGCCTACAATGAGCAGTTCTTC. Its protein product is CASKSGAYNEQFF.

Many counts were recorded for this clonotype. The CDR3 region is CASSLNPGQGAVRNGYTF. The CDR3 nucleotides read TGTGCCAGCAGTCTCAACCCGGGACAGGGCGCGGTAAGGAATGGCTACACCTTC. V usage is TRBV7-2 and J usage is TRBJ1-2; 9 bases are a match to TRBD1. Looked up from germline, CDR1 is SGHTA and CDR2 is FQGNSA. Trimming at V came to 6 bases and at J to 6 bases, leaving 20 bases not matched to a gene. The CDR3 runs to 18 residues.

This clonotype was observed a handful of times. The chain uses TRBV6-6 and TRBJ2-5; TRBD2 aligns across 11 bases. CDR1 MNHNY and CDR2 SVGAGI come from the germline V gene (reference sequence). CDR3 size: 16 residues. Trimming cost V 4 bases and J 5 bases; bases outside gene matches: 9. In nucleotides, the CDR3 is TGTGCCAGCAGTTCGCCACTAGCGGGGGCCGGGGAGACCCAGTACTTC. Protein product: CASSSPLAGAGETQYF.

This clonotype was detected a few times. The chain recombines TRBV6-1 with TRBJ2-7, with 15 bases aligning to TRBD2. CDR3 length equals 17 residues. V was pared by 4 bases and J by 4 bases, with 8 bases of the junction left unmatched. Germline CDR1 is MNHNS and CDR2 is SASEGT. The CDR3 DNA reads TGTGCCAGCAGTGTACGGACTAGCGGGGGGGCGTCTTACGAGCAGTACTTC. Amino acid sequence: CASSVRTSGGASYEQYF.

For this clonotype: This may arise from a read error, as a much more abundant clone is one base away. The gene calls are TRBV7-2 and TRBJ2-3; D may correspond to TRBD1 or TRBD2 (5 bases each). CDR1 and CDR2 (germline): SGHTA, FQGNSA. This CDR3 contains 16 residues. The CDR3 is CACSFGRGRVTDTQYF. CDR3 DNA sequence: TGTGCCTGCAGCTTCGGCCGGGGCCGAGTCACAGATACGCAGTATTTT.

This clonotype was counted a single time. Being one base from a much bigger clone, this may be a read error. The V call is TRBV20-1, the J call TRBJ2-3; the D call may be TRBD1 or TRBD2 (5 bases each). V was shortened by 6 bases and J by 3 bases, with 22 bases between the two germline ends. The CDR3 is 16 residues long. CDR1 and CDR2 from the germline V gene are DFQATT and SNEGSKA (reference sequence). The DNA of the CDR3 is TGCAGTGCCCTAGAGGGACCCATCTCCGTTACAGATACGCAGTATTTT. Its protein is CSALEGPISVTDTQYF.

This clonotype has more than one count but fewer than ten. The CDR3 DNA reads TGTGCCACCGACAGGGGGCTTGCCTACGAGCAGTACTTC. Protein: CATDRGLAYEQYF. The J gene is TRBJ2-7, the V gene TRBV28; TRBD1 agrees at 10 bases. This CDR3 is built from 13 residues. Looked up from germline, CDR1 is MDHEN and CDR2 is SYDVKM. V lost 10 bases to trimming and J lost 2 bases; unmatched junction nucleotides: 5.

This clonotype showed up just once. A much larger clone sits a single nucleotide away, making a read error possible. The V and J genes are TRBV14 and TRBJ2-4; TRBD2 is a possible D gene (5 bases). The DNA matches TRBJ2-7 better at its end, which makes the J call doubtful. The V gene's germline CDR1 is SGHDN and CDR2 FVKESK. The CDR3 contains 20 residues. The CDR3 DNA sequence: TGTGCCAGCAGCCAAGTTTATAGGCAGGAGGCGAAGTCGTGGTTCTACGAGCAGTACTTC. Its translation: CASSQVYRQEAKSWFYEQYF.

This clonotype has just a few counts. V gene TRBV5-1 combines with J gene TRBJ2-1, with D uncertain. The length of the CDR3 is 16 residues. The V gene lost 2 bases and the J gene lost 0 bases, with 12 bases spanning the gap. The germline CDR1 and CDR2 sequences are SGHRS and YFSETQ. CDR3: CASSFPTVSSYNEQFF. The CDR3, as DNA: TGCGCCAGCAGCTTTCCGACTGTAAGCTCCTACAATGAGCAGTTCTTC.

The V call is TRBV5-1, the J call TRBJ1-1; D is ambiguous. The germline CDR1 and CDR2 sequences are SGHRS and YFSETQ. This CDR3 has 15 residues. V shed 2 bases and J shed 4 bases, with 15 bases lying between them. CDR3 in DNA: TGCGCCAGCAGCTTAGGTACAGCTATAAGCACTGAAGCTTTCTTT. Encoded protein: CASSLGTAISTEAFF.

This chain joins TRBV29-1 and TRBJ2-1, with TRBD2 matching over 13 bases. The V gene's germline CDR1 is SQVTM and CDR2 ANQGSEA. Trimming at V came to 8 bases and at J to 7 bases, leaving 5 bases not matched to a gene. CDR3 length: 13 residues. The CDR3 region is CSTGLAGENEQFF. The CDR3 nucleotides are TGCAGCACAGGACTAGCGGGAGAGAATGAGCAGTTCTTC.

The chain carries TRBV20-1 and TRBJ1-1, with a weak D call TRBD1 (6 bases). V was trimmed by 5 bases and J by 11 bases, leaving 21 bases between them. Germline values: CDR1 DFQATT, CDR2 SNEGSKA (reference sequence). CDR3 length: 13 residues. The CDR3 DNA sequence: TGCAGTGCTTCCGGGACATCTACCCTGAGGGCTTTCTTT. Translation gives CSASGTSTLRAFF.

The DNA for the CDR3 is TGTGCCAGCAGCTTAATGGGTGATTCGGCTGAAGCTTTCTTT. This encodes CASSLMGDSAEAFF. The chain joins TRBV7-9 to TRBJ1-1; D gene ambiguous. The CDR3 is 14 amino acids. V lost 2 bases and J lost 6, with 13 bases in between. Germline V gene lookup returns CDR1 SEHNR and CDR2 FQNEAQ (reference sequence).

This rearrangement joins TRBV20-1 to TRBJ2-7; D perhaps matches TRBD1 (5 bases). CDR3 size: 14 residues. V lost 6 bases and J 0 bases, leaving 15 bases between the germline ends. Germline values: CDR1 DFQATT, CDR2 SNEGSKA (reference sequence). The CDR3 is CSAQDSIVSYEQYF. The CDR3 DNA reads TGCAGTGCCCAAGACAGCATCGTCTCCTACGAGCAGTACTTC.

This clonotype was counted many times. V usage is TRBV10-2 and J usage is TRBJ1-5; 7 bases align to TRBD1. The germline V gene encodes CDR1 WSHSY and CDR2 SAAADI. With V trimmed by 4 bases and J by 7 bases, 4 bases remained unmatched. The CDR3 has 13 amino acids. The DNA of the CDR3 is TGCGCCAGCAGTGCAACAGGGGCCCAGCCCCAGCATTTT. This encodes CASSATGAQPQHF.

This clonotype appeared many times. The V gene is TRBV20-1, the J gene TRBJ2-7, with 9 nucleotides matching TRBD1. Unmatched junction bases numbered 4, after V lost 2 bases and J lost 5 bases. This CDR3 is 13 amino acids long. CDR1 is DFQATT, CDR2 SNEGSKA, per germline (reference sequence). The CDR3 coding sequence is TGCAGTGCTAGACGGGACAGGGTCCACGAGCAGTACTTC. Amino acid sequence: CSARRDRVHEQYF.

J is TRBJ2-3 and V is TRBV2, with 8 bases identical to TRBD2. V lost 6 bases, J lost 6 bases, and 8 bases stayed unmatched. Germline V gene sequence: CDR1 SNHLY, CDR2 FYNNEI. This CDR3 is 14 amino acids long. CDR3 in amino acids: CASRAGTRSDTQYF. CDR3 bases: TGTGCCAGCAGGGCCGGGACTAGATCTGATACGCAGTATTTT.

This clonotype was seen many times. The DNA of the CDR3 is TGTGCCAGCAGTCTTAGAAACCGGGACAGTTACCTTGGCTACACCTTC. As protein: CASSLRNRDSYLGYTF. The chain uses TRBV6-6 and TRBJ1-2; 7 bases map to TRBD1. This CDR3 has 16 residues. The J segment lost 7 bases and the V segment lost 5 bases, leaving 16 bases of the junction unmatched. The germline gives CDR1 MNHNY, CDR2 SVGAGI (reference sequence).

This clonotype was seen ten or more times. V is TRBV13 and J is TRBJ2-3, with 13 bases matching TRBD2. CDR1 and CDR2 from the germline V gene are PRHDT and FYEKMQ (reference sequence). This CDR3 region has 18 residues. The junction had 6 bases not matched to a gene; V was cut back by 3 bases and J by 0 bases. CDR3 residues: CASSFRTSGGSSTDTQYF. In DNA, the CDR3 is TGTGCCAGCAGCTTCCGGACTAGCGGGGGATCTAGCACAGATACGCAGTATTTT.

The sample holds many counts of this clonotype. The V gene is TRBV7-2, the J gene TRBJ2-7, with D perhaps TRBD2 (6 bases). The germline V and J ends were trimmed by 1 base and 4 bases, with 14 bases remaining between them. The CDR3 is made up of 15 amino acids. From germline, CDR1 is SGHTA and CDR2 FQGNSA. CDR3 sequence reads: CASSLGGGRRYEQYF. The CDR3 coding sequence is TGTGCCAGCAGCTTAGGCGGAGGGAGGAGGTACGAGCAGTACTTC.